This T cell receptor (beta chain) emerged from a study of CXCR3-negative and CXCR3-positive naive CD8 T cells. It was by 5' RACE with UMI labels that the TRB cDNA libraries were prepared. From its re-call of the 5' RACE reads, TCRdb lists each CDR3 protein once, without DNA. This table holds around 7,000 distinct CDR3 sequences. The CDR3 extends over 15 amino acids. Germline lookup yields CDR1 MNHEY and CDR2 SMNVEV (reference sequence). The receptor was isolated from a human donor in good health. Some clones in this sample may be carry-over from other donors' samples. The rearrangement uses TRBV27 and TRBJ1-6. Sample: naive CXCR3- CD8+ T cells from blood. Stated subset: CD45RO-CCR7+CD27+CD95- naive CD8+ T cells lacking CXCR3 (TNR3-). The CDR3 protein is CASSPPASYNSPLHF.